Below are 17 T cell receptor beta chains sequenced from a single sample in a study of OX40 agonist ivuxolimab in advanced cancers. Sequencing was performed with immunoSEQ multiplex PCR; in TCRdb, only in-frame clones are kept and a portion is missing. This sample carries about 62,000 clones, about 85% of them seen once, and the ten largest clones take about 4.2%. Sequenced material: CD4+ or CD8+ T cells sorted from blood, taken in a trial of the OX40 agonist ivuxolimab. These TCRs come from an adult with an advanced solid tumor such as melanoma, head and neck, liver or kidney cancer.

The chain employs TRBV27 and TRBJ2-3, with a possible D match to TRBD1 (6 bases). V was cut by 3 bases and J by 4 bases, with 17 bases left in between. CDR3 length: 16 residues. CDR1 and CDR2 (germline): MNHEY, SMNVEV (reference sequence). CDR3 nucleotide sequence: TGTGCCAGCAGTTTGCAGGGGATCCCGCACGCAGATACGCAGTATTTT. It is translated as CASSLQGIPHADTQYF.

This chain uses TRBV5-1 with TRBJ2-1; D call uncertain. Between the trimmed V and J ends, which lost 0 bases and 8 bases, there was a span of 6 bases. The length of the CDR3 is 12 residues. Germline V gene data show CDR1 as SGHRS and CDR2 as YFSETQ. CDR3 residues: CASSLVADEQFF. In DNA form, the CDR3 reads TGCGCCAGCAGCTTGGTGGCGGATGAGCAGTTCTTC. Based on the CDR3 plus reference TRBV5-1 and TRBJ2-1, the full variable domain is KAGVTQTPRYLIKTRGQQVTLSCSPISGHRSVSWYQQTPGQGLQFLFEYFSETQRNKGNFPGRFSGRQFSNSRSEMNVSTLELGDSALYLCASSLVADEQFFGPGTRLTVL.

This clone came up once. This chain uses TRBV19 with TRBJ1-3; D is ambiguous. V lost 3 bases, J lost 3 bases, and 12 bases lay in between. Germline V gene lookup returns CDR1 LNHDA and CDR2 SQIVND (reference sequence). This CDR3 has 15 amino acids. As DNA, the CDR3 is TGTGCCAGTAGTATGGGTGCAGGCCATGGAAACACCATATATTTT. Encoded protein: CASSMGAGHGNTIYF.

The chain employs TRBV7-9 and TRBJ1-6; 9 nucleotides line up with TRBD1. The ends lost 4 bases at V and 7 bases at J; junction bases unmatched: 8. This CDR3 comprises 16 residues. Germline lookup yields CDR1 SEHNR and CDR2 FQNEAQ (reference sequence). The CDR3 spells CASSSSVGQGNSPLHF. The DNA of the CDR3 is TGTGCCAGCAGCTCCAGTGTCGGACAGGGGAATTCACCCCTCCACTTT.

The V gene is TRBV9, the J gene TRBJ2-1; the match to TRBD1 covers 7 bases. With 2 bases clipped from V and 5 bases from J, the junction kept 7 bases outside the gene matches. Germline CDR1 and CDR2: SGDLS and YYNGEE. The length of the CDR3 is 15 residues. The CDR3 spells CASSVTGALHNEQFF. The CDR3 DNA is TGTGCCAGCAGCGTCACAGGGGCTTTACACAATGAGCAGTTCTTC.

This clone was seen just once. The J gene is TRBJ2-1, the V gene TRBV28, with 7 bases fitting TRBD2. The V segment lost 7 bases and the J segment 0 bases; nucleotides outside the gene matches: 3. The CDR3 length is 14 residues. The germline V gene encodes CDR1 MDHEN and CDR2 SYDVKM. CDR3 sequence reads: CASKGLSSYNEQFF. For the CDR3, the DNA is TGTGCCAGCAAGGGACTATCCTCCTACAATGAGCAGTTCTTC. Looking up the rest from reference TRBV28 and TRBJ2-1 gives the full variable domain: DVKVTQSSRYLVKRTGEKVFLECVQDMDHENMFWYRQDPGLGLRLIYFSYDVKMKEKGDIPEGYSVSREKKERFSLILESASTNQTSMYLCASKGLSSYNEQFFGPGTRLTVL.

V gene TRBV28 combines with J gene TRBJ1-1; TRBD1 matches at 7 bases. CDR1 MDHEN and CDR2 SYDVKM come from the germline V gene. The CDR3 loop spans 14 amino acids. Unmatched junction bases numbered 4, after V lost 6 bases and J lost 0 bases. Here the CDR3 DNA reads TGTGCCAGCAGAAAAACAGGGGTGAACACTGAAGCTTTCTTT. It is translated as CASRKTGVNTEAFF.

The CDR3 loop is CASSPRLAGLADTQYF. DNA of the CDR3: TGTGCCAGCAGTCCCCGACTAGCGGGGCTTGCAGATACGCAGTATTTT. The rearrangement uses TRBV27 and TRBJ2-3, with 11 bases aligning to TRBD2. The trim removed 5 bases at V and 4 bases at J, leaving 8 bases unmatched. Germline V lookup: CDR1 MNHEY, CDR2 SMNVEV (reference sequence). CDR3 length: 16 residues.

The CDR3 is CASSLGGPGYGYTF. The CDR3 DNA is TGTGCCAGCTCCCTGGGGGGCCCCGGATATGGCTACACCTTC. The rearrangement links TRBV2 to TRBJ1-2; TRBD1 might be the D (6 bases). V was shortened by 8 bases and J by 5 bases, with 18 bases between the two germline ends. Germline assignment: CDR1 SNHLY and CDR2 FYNNEI. The CDR3 has 14 residues.

This chain joins TRBV11-1 and TRBJ1-1, with D perhaps TRBD1 (5 bases). Trimming cost V 1 base and J 1 base, with 10 bases left between them. CDR1 is SGHAT and CDR2 is FQDESV in the germline V gene (reference sequence). This CDR3 has 15 residues. DNA of the CDR3: TGTGCCAGCAGCTTAGGAACTGGGGCGAACACTGAAGCTTTCTTT. Translating gives CASSLGTGANTEAFF.

This clone was seen only a few times. CDR3 region: CASKGSSYNEQFF. The CDR3 coding sequence is TGCGCCAGCAAAGGGAGCTCCTACAATGAGCAGTTCTTC. The chain recombines TRBV10-2 with TRBJ2-1; a weak D match, TRBD2 (5 bases). Germline lookup yields CDR1 WSHSY and CDR2 SAAADI. V lost 7 bases and J lost 0, with 7 bases in between. CDR3 size: 13 residues.

The genes are TRBV19 and TRBJ2-5; 10 bases are a match to TRBD2. The CDR3 covers 18 residues. Per germline, CDR1 LNHDA and CDR2 SQIVND (reference sequence). V lost 5 bases, J lost 1 base, and 13 bases stayed unmatched. CDR3 DNA: TGTGCCAGTAGTCCCCCCCTAGCGGGGGACCGGACCCAAGAGACCCAGTACTTC. Translation: CASSPPLAGDRTQETQYF.

The rearrangement links TRBV18 to TRBJ2-2; D gene uncertain. Germline V lookup: CDR1 KGHSH, CDR2 LQKENI. V was trimmed by 3 bases and J by 4 bases, leaving 15 bases between them. CDR3 size: 16 residues. CDR3 nucleotides: TGTGCCAGCTCACCGAGTTCGACCGAACCCACCGGGGAGCTGTTTTTT. Protein sequence: CASSPSSTEPTGELFF.

The V gene is TRBV7-3, the J gene TRBJ2-1; the match to TRBD1 covers 10 bases. Germline lookup yields CDR1 SGHTA and CDR2 FQGTGA. The CDR3 is 14 amino acids. V was pared by 4 bases and J by 6 bases, with 3 bases of the junction left unmatched. In DNA form, the CDR3 reads TGTGCCAGCAGCTGGACAGGGGGGAGCAATGAGCAGTTCTTC. This encodes CASSWTGGSNEQFF.

The chain carries TRBV29-1 and TRBJ2-7; D uncertain. CDR3 size: 12 residues. Per the germline V gene, CDR1 is SQVTM and CDR2 is ANQGSEA. Trimming cost V 3 bases and J 4 bases, with 10 bases left between them. This chain's CDR3 is CSVDSPDYEQYF. CDR3 nucleotide sequence: TGCAGCGTTGACTCGCCTGATTACGAGCAGTACTTC.

This chain joins TRBV6-5 and TRBJ2-7; 7 bases match TRBD2. The germline gives CDR1 MNHEY, CDR2 SVGAGI. CDR3 size: 14 residues. V trimming: 5 bases; J trimming: 3 bases; junction bases outside the gene matches: 7. The CDR3 sequence is CASSKRGVSYEQYF. For the CDR3, the DNA is TGTGCCAGCAGTAAACGGGGGGTTAGCTACGAGCAGTACTTC.

This sequence joins TRBV7-9 and TRBJ1-1; D is ambiguous. V was clipped by 1 base and J by 9 bases, with 9 bases between them. Germline V gene lookup returns CDR1 SEHNR and CDR2 FQNEAQ (reference sequence). The CDR3 is 12 residues long. Here the CDR3 reads CASSLGAIQAFF. Written as DNA, the CDR3 is TGTGCCAGCAGCTTAGGAGCCATTCAAGCTTTCTTT.